Presented here are 11 T cell receptor beta chains from one specimen sequenced in a study of T cell changes during pregnancy in multiple sclerosis. Assay: immunoSEQ multiplex PCR; the TCRdb copy retains only in-frame clones and omits some. Among about 40,000 clones, approximately 90% were seen once, and the ten largest hold approximately 0.79%. The starting material was CD4+ T cells from peripheral blood mononuclear cells, obtained before pregnancy. Every receptor here comes from a female donor with multiple sclerosis, enrolled in a pregnancy study.

This clone has only one observation. The chain recombines TRBV28 with TRBJ2-2, with 13 nucleotides matching TRBD2. The V gene's germline CDR1 is MDHEN and CDR2 SYDVKM. V lost 6 bases, J lost 7 bases, and 8 bases stayed unmatched. This CDR3 spans 16 amino acids. As DNA, the CDR3 is TGTGCCAGCAGCCCAACTAGCGGGAGGGTGGGCGGGGAGCTGTTTTTT. This sequence encodes CASSPTSGRVGGELFF.

The chain is built from TRBV27 and TRBJ2-3; TRBD2 matches at 7 bases. Germline loops: CDR1 MNHEY, CDR2 SMNVEV (reference sequence). This CDR3 has 15 amino acids. The trim removed 4 bases at V and 3 bases at J, leaving 7 bases unmatched. CDR3 loop: CASSSSAGSTDTQYF. CDR3 nucleotide sequence: TGTGCCAGCAGTTCCTCAGCGGGATCTACAGATACGCAGTATTTT.

The chain links TRBV5-5 to TRBJ1-5; TRBD1 is a possible D gene (6 bases). Trimming took off 2 bases at V and 7 bases at J, with 13 bases between the two ends. Germline V gene sequence: CDR1 SGHKS, CDR2 YYEKEE (reference sequence). The CDR3 has 14 amino acids. In DNA, the CDR3 is TGTGCCAGCAGCTTTCGGGGGGGCTGGCAGCCCCAGCATTTT. This encodes CASSFRGGWQPQHF.

This chain uses TRBV7-2 with TRBJ1-4, with TRBD1 matching 7 bases. The CDR3 spans 17 residues. Germline assignment: CDR1 SGHTA and CDR2 FQGNSA. Trimming cost V 6 bases and J 0 bases; bases outside gene matches: 10. In DNA, the CDR3 is TGTGCCAGCAGTAGTCGACAGGGCTCTGCAACTAATGAAAAACTGTTTTTT. Translating gives CASSSRQGSATNEKLFF.

The V call is TRBV10-1, the J call TRBJ2-1; 8 bases align to TRBD2. There are 18 residues in the CDR3. With V trimmed by 0 bases and J by 9 bases, 16 bases remained unmatched. Germline CDR1 and CDR2: WNHNN and SYGVQD (reference sequence). The CDR3 spells CASSESRYGGTRGGEQFF. The CDR3 DNA is TGCGCCAGCAGTGAGTCCCGATACGGCGGGACTAGAGGGGGTGAGCAGTTCTTC.

The chain couples TRBV19 to TRBJ2-1, with 9 bases aligning to TRBD2. Trimming cost V 10 bases and J 12 bases; bases outside gene matches: 10. This CDR3 comprises 12 residues. CDR1 is LNHDA, CDR2 SQIVND, per germline (reference sequence). CDR3 DNA sequence: TGTGCCACCCTTCGACCTAGCGGGACGCAGTTCTTC. Protein sequence: CATLRPSGTQFF.

The chain uses TRBV9 and TRBJ1-1; 8 bases fit TRBD1. Trimming removed 3 bases from V and 3 bases from J; junction bases left unmatched: 7. The CDR3 totals 15 residues. The germline CDR1 and CDR2 sequences are SGDLS and YYNGEE. CDR3 region: CASSARQGSHTEAFF. The CDR3 region has the DNA TGTGCCAGCAGCGCAAGACAGGGGTCTCACACTGAAGCTTTCTTT.

The V and J genes are TRBV28 and TRBJ1-1; D gene uncertain. Germline-derived CDR1 and CDR2 are MDHEN and SYDVKM. The CDR3 runs to 11 residues. Trimming shortened V by 3 bases and J by 5 bases, and 4 bases separated the two germline ends. DNA of the CDR3: TGTGCCAGCAGTTTTCTTACTGAAGCTTTCTTT. Its protein is CASSFLTEAFF.

This chain connects TRBV28 to TRBJ1-2; 8 bases line up with TRBD1. The germline V gene has CDR1 MDHEN and CDR2 SYDVKM. V shed 4 bases, J shed 8 bases, and the junction held 12 bases outside the gene matches. This CDR3 is built from 15 residues. The CDR3 loop is CASSSPPGQVGGYTF. In DNA, the CDR3 is TGTGCCAGCAGTTCCCCCCCGGGACAGGTAGGAGGCTACACCTTC.

The rearrangement uses TRBV7-6 and TRBJ1-2; 7 bases are a match to TRBD1. With V trimmed by 5 bases and J by 8 bases, 11 bases remained unmatched. Germline CDR1 is SGHVS and CDR2 is FNYEAQ. The CDR3 runs 14 residues. The CDR3 here is CASSTDRVGRGYTF. For the CDR3, the DNA is TGTGCCAGCAGCACAGACAGGGTTGGGCGCGGCTACACCTTC.

The chain combines TRBV7-2 with TRBJ1-3; D is uncertain. The germline gives CDR1 SGHTA, CDR2 FQGNSA. V was cut by 3 bases and J by 0 bases, with 12 bases left in between. The CDR3 covers 16 residues. CDR3 loop: CASSFSPISSGNTIYF. The CDR3 DNA follows: TGTGCCAGCAGCTTTTCTCCGATTAGCTCTGGAAACACCATATATTTT.